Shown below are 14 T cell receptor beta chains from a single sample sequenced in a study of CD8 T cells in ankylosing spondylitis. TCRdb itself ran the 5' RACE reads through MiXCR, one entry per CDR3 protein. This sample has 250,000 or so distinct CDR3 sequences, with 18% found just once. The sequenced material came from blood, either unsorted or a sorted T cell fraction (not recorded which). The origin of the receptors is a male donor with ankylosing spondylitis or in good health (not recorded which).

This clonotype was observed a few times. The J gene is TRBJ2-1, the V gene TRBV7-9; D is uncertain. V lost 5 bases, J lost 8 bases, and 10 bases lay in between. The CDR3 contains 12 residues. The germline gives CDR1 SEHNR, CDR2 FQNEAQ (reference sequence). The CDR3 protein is CASSAGLHEQFF. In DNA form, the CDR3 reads TGTGCCAGCAGCGCCGGCCTCCATGAGCAGTTCTTC. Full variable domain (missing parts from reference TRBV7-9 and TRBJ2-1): DTGVSQNPRHKITKRGQNVTFRCDPISEHNRLYWYRQTLGQGPEFLTYFQNEAQLEKSRLLSDRFSAERPKGSFSTLEIQRTEQGDSAMYLCASSAGLHEQFFGPGTRLTVL.

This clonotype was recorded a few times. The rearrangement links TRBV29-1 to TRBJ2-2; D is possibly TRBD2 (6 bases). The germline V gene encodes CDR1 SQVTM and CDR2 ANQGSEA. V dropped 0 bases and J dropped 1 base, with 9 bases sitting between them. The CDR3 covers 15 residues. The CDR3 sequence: CSVEEAGRNTGELFF. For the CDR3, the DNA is TGCAGCGTTGAAGAGGCGGGGAGGAACACCGGGGAGCTGTTTTTT.

CDR3 loop: CASRPPGFNQPQHF. DNA of the CDR3: TGTGCCAGCAGGCCTCCGGGGTTTAATCAGCCCCAGCATTTT. The rearrangement uses TRBV7-6 and TRBJ1-5; D gene unclear. Germline V lookup: CDR1 SGHVS, CDR2 FNYEAQ. The CDR3 is 14 amino acids. Deletions cut 6 bases from V and 4 bases from J, with 13 bases between.

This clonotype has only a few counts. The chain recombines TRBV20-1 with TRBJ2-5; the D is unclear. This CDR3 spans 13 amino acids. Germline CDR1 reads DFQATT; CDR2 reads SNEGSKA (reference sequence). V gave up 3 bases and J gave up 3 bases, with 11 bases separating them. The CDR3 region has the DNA TGCAGTGCTAGGGGTGGATATGAAGAGACCCAGTACTTC. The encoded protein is CSARGGYEETQYF.

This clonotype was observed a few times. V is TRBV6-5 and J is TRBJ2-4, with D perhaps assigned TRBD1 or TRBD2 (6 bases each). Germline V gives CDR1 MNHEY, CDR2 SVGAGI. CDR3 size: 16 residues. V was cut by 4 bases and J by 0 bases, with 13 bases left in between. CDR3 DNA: TGTGCCAGCAGTTCGGGGGACACCCTAGCCAAAAACATTCAGTACTTC. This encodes CASSSGDTLAKNIQYF.

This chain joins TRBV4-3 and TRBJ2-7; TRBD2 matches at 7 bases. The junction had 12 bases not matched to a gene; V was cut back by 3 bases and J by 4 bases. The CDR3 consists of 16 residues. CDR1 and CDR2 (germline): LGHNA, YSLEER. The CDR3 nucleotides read TGCGCCAGCAGCCACCCCCACTGGGAGGGCTTATACGAGCAGTACTTC. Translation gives CASSHPHWEGLYEQYF.

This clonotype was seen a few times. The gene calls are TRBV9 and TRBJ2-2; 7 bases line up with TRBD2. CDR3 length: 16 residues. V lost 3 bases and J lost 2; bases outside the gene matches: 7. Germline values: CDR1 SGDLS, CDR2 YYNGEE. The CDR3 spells CASSAVKRGNTGELFF. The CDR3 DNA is TGTGCCAGCAGCGCCGTGAAGCGGGGTAACACCGGGGAGCTGTTTTTT.

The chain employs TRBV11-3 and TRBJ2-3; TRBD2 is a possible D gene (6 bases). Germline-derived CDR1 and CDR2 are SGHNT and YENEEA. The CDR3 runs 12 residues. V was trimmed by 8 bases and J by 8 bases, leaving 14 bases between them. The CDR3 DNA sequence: TGTGCCAGCGCCGTGGGGGGAGGTACGCAGTATTTT. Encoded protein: CASAVGGGTQYF.

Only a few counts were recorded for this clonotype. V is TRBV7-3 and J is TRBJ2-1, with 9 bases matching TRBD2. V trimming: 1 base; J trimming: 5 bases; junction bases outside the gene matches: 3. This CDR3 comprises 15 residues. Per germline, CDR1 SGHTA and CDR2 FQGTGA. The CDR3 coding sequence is TGTGCCAGCAGCTTAAATAGCGGGAGAAACAATGAGCAGTTCTTC. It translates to CASSLNSGRNNEQFF.

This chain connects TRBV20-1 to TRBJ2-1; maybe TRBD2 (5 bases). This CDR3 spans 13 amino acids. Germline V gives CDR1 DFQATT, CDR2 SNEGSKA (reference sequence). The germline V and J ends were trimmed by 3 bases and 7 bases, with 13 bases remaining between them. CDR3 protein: CSARPTGENEQFF. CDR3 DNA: TGCAGTGCTAGGCCTACCGGGGAGAATGAGCAGTTCTTC.

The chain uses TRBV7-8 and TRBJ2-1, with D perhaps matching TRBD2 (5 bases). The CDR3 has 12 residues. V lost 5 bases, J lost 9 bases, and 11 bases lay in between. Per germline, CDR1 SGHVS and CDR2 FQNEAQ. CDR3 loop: CASSLTGVEQFF. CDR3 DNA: TGTGCCAGCAGCCTAACCGGGGTTGAGCAGTTCTTC.

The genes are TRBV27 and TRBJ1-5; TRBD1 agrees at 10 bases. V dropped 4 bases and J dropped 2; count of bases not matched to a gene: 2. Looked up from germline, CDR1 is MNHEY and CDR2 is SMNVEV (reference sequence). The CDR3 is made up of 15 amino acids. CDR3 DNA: TGTGCCAGCAGTTCCGGGACAGGGGGCAATCAGCCCCAGCATTTT. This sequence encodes CASSSGTGGNQPQHF.

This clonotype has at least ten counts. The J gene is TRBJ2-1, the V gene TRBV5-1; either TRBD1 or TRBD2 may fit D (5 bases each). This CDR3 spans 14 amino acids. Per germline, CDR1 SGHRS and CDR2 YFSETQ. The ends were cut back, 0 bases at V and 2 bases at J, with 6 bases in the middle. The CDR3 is CASSLAGPYNEQFF. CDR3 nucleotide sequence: TGCGCCAGCAGCTTGGCGGGACCCTACAATGAGCAGTTCTTC.

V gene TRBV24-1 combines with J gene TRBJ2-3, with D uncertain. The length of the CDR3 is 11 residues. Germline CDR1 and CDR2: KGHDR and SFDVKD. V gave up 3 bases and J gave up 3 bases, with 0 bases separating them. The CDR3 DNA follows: TGTGCCACCAGTGATACAGATACGCAGTATTTT. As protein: CATSDTDTQYF.